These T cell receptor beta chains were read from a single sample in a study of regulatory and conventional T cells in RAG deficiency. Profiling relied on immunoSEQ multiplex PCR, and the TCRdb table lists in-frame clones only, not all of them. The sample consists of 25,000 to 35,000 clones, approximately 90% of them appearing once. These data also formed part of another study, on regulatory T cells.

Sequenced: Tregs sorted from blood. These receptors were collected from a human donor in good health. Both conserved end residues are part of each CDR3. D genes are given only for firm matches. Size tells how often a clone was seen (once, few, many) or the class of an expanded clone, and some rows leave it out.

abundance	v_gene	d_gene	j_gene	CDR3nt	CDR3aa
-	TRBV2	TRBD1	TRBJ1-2	TGTGCCAGCAGTGGACAGGGGGCTGGCTATGGCTACACCTTC	CASSGQGAGYGYTF
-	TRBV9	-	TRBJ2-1	TGTGCCAGCAGCGGGTCCTCCTACAATGAGCAGTTCTTC	CASSGSSYNEQFF
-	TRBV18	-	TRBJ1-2	TGTGCCAGCTCACCGACGGAGGAGGGAGGCTACACCTTC	CASSPTEEGGYTF
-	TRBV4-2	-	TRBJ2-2	TGTGCCAGCAGCCAAGATTTCGGAATTGCCGGGGAGCTGTTTTTT	CASSQDFGIAGELFF
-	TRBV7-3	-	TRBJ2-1	TGTGCCAGCAGTTCTCAAGGGTACAATGAGCAGTTCTTC	CASSSQGYNEQFF
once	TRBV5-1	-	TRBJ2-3	TGCGCCAGCAGCTCCGGGAGTAGCACAGATACGCAGTATTTT	CASSSGSSTDTQYF
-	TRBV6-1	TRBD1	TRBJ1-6	TGTGCCAGCAAAACAGGGGGCGCGAATTCACCCCTCCACTTT	CASKTGGANSPLHF
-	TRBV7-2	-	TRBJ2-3	TGTGCCAGCAGCGGAAGGGGAAGGGGCACAGATACGCAGTATTTT	CASSGRGRGTDTQYF
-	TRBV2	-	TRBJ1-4	TGTGCCAGCAGTGGAAACGGTTTAAATGAAAAACTGTTTTTT	CASSGNGLNEKLFF
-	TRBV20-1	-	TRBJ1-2	TGCAGTGCTGATGGGAACTATGGCTACACCTTC	CSADGNYGYTF
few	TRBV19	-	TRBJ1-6	TGTGCCAGTAGTATTCATGGAGACTCCTATAATTCACCCCTCCACTTT	CASSIHGDSYNSPLHF
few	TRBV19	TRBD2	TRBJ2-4	TGTGCCAGTAGTATACCCCCCGGGGGGACTGCCAAAAACATTCAGTACTTC	CASSIPPGGTAKNIQYF
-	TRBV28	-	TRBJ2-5	TGTGCCAGCAGCCCGACCTTCTACGGGGAGACCCAGTACTTC	CASSPTFYGETQYF
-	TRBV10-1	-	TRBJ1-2	TGCGCCAGCAGTAACTTTCGGTGGGGTGGCTACACCTTC	CASSNFRWGGYTF
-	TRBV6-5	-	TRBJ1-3	TGTGCCAGCAGTGCACAGGGATCTGGAAACACCATATATTTT	CASSAQGSGNTIYF
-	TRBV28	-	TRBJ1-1	TGTGCCAGCAGTTTACAGGGTTGGACTGAAGCTTTCTTT	CASSLQGWTEAFF
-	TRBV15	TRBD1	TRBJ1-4	TGTGCCACCAGCAGCAGACAGGGGAATTTAGAAAAACTGTTTTTT	CATSSRQGNLEKLFF
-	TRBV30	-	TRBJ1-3	TGTGCCTGGGGAACAGGGTTTGGAAGAAACACCATATATTTT	CAWGTGFGRNTIYF
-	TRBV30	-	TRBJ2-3	TGTGCCTGCAGGAGAGGGCTAGCGTTGTTTAGCAAGAGGACAGATACGCAGTATTTT	CACRRGLALFSKRTDTQYF
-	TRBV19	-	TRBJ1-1	TGTGCCAGTAGTATAGTGAGGACCCTAAAACGAGGCACTGAAGCTTTCTTT	CASSIVRTLKRGTEAFF
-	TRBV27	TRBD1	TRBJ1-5	TGTGCCAGCAGCCGAACAGGGGCGCGGCAGCCCCAGCATTTT	CASSRTGARQPQHF
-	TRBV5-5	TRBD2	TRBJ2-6	TGTGCCAGCAGCTTGGCCAGCGGGAACTCTGGGGCCAACGTCCTGACTTTC	CASSLASGNSGANVLTF
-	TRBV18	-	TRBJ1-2	TGTGCCAGCTCCAACGTTGATCTGAACTATGGCTACACCTTC	CASSNVDLNYGYTF
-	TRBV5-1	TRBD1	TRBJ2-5	TGCGCCAGCGGGACAGCACAAGAGACCCAGTACTTC	CASGTAQETQYF
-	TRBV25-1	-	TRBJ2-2	TGTGCCAGCAGTGTAGGGTTGTTAACCGGGGAGCTGTTTTTT	CASSVGLLTGELFF
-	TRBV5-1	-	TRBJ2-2	TGCGCCAGCAGCTTGGATGCAGCTTACACCGGGGAGCTGTTTTTT	CASSLDAAYTGELFF
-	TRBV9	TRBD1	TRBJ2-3	TGTGCCAGCAGCGTAGAGGTGATAAGGGACAGACCCTTTAGCACAGATACGCAGTATTTT	CASSVEVIRDRPFSTDTQYF
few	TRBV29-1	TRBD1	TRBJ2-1	TGCAGCGTGACAGGGCTTACCTACAATGAGCAGTTCTTC	CSVTGLTYNEQFF
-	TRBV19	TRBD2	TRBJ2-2	TGTGCCAGTAAAGCCAGCGGGGCGTACACCGGGGAGCTGTTTTTT	CASKASGAYTGELFF
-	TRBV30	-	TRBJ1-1	TGTGCCTGGTCTCCTTTGAACACTGAAGCTTTCTTT	CAWSPLNTEAFF
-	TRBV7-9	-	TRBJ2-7	TGTGCCAGCAGCTTTCTTCTGCAGGGAGCCTACGAGCAGTACTTC	CASSFLLQGAYEQYF
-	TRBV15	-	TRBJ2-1	TGTGCCACCAGCAGAGGAGTTTCAACTATAAAGGATAGTGAGCAGTTCTTC	CATSRGVSTIKDSEQFF
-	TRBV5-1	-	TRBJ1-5	TGCGCCAGCCGACCTGGAACTAGCAATCAGCCCCAGCATTTT	CASRPGTSNQPQHF
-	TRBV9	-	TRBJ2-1	TGTGCCAGCAGCGACCTTAGACAGAGCTCCTACAATGAGCAGTTCTTC	CASSDLRQSSYNEQFF
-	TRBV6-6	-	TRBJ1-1	TGTGCCAGCAGTTGGATGAACACTGAAGCTTTCTTT	CASSWMNTEAFF
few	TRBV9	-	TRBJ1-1	TGTGCCAGCAGCGTAGACAGGGAAAACACTGAAGCTTTCTTT	CASSVDRENTEAFF
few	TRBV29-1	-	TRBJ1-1	TGCAGCGTTGAGGCGACGGCGAGAGAAGCTTTCTTT	CSVEATAREAFF
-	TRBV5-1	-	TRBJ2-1	TGCGCCAGCAGCTTGGGATACTACAATGAGCAGTTCTTC	CASSLGYYNEQFF
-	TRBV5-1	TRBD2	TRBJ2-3	TGCGCCAGCAGCTCGGGACTAGCGGGGGGGCCAACAGATACGCAGTATTTT	CASSSGLAGGPTDTQYF
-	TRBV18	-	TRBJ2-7	TGTGCCAGCTCACCACCGACCGGCGGCCGGTACTTC	CASSPPTGGRYF
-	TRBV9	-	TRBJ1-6	TGTGCCAGCAGCGTACATCAATCTAATTCACCCCTCCACTTT	CASSVHQSNSPLHF
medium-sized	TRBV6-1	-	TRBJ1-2	TGTGCCAGCAGTGAAGGGGGCAGCCTGGCTAGGGGCTACACCTTC	CASSEGGSLARGYTF
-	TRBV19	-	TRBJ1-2	TGTGCCAGTAGTATTCGGGCCGTAGGGGGAGATGGCTACACCTTC	CASSIRAVGGDGYTF
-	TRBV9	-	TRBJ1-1	TGTGCCAGCAGCGCCTATGACAGGACGGTAAAAGCTTTCTTT	CASSAYDRTVKAFF
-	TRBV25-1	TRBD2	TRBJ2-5	TGTGCCAGCAGTGAATGGTCTAGCGGGCCTCCTCAAGAGACCCAGTACTTC	CASSEWSSGPPQETQYF
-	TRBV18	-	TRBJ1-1	TGTGCCAGCTCACCCATAGGGGGGGAGAACACTGAAGCTTTCTTT	CASSPIGGENTEAFF
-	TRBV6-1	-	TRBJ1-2	TGTGCCAGCAGGCGATTTTATGGCTACACCTTC	CASRRFYGYTF
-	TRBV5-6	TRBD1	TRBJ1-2	TGTGCCAGCAGCTTGGCTTTGGGACAGGGGGCTCGCGGCTACACCTTC	CASSLALGQGARGYTF
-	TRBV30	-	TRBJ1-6	TGTGCCTGGACCCCGCTCCCGGGATGGTCATTCTATTCACCCCTCCACTTT	CAWTPLPGWSFYSPLHF